This entry lists 29 T cell receptor beta chains sequenced from one sample in a study of control samples from healthy donors and cancer patients. Clones were sequenced by immunoSEQ multiplex PCR, and TCRdb holds only the in-frame ones, with some missing. The table lists more than 140,000 clones, more than 80% of them singletons, with less than 8.5% in the top ten. Sequenced material: blood. These receptors were taken from a man aged 18-30 years in good health.

The rearrangement links TRBV5-4 to TRBJ1-1; tentatively, D is TRBD1 (6 bases). Germline values: CDR1 SGHNT, CDR2 YYREEE (reference sequence). Between the trimmed V and J ends, which lost 3 bases and 2 bases, there was a span of 17 bases. The CDR3 covers 16 residues. The chain's CDR3 is CASSSSAGTTNTEAFF. CDR3 nucleotides: TGTGCCAGCAGCTCCTCCGCCGGGACAACAAACACTGAAGCTTTCTTT.

This chain links TRBV5-1 with TRBJ1-3, with a possible D match to TRBD1 (6 bases). Germline assignment: CDR1 SGHRS and CDR2 YFSETQ. V gave up 4 bases and J gave up 8 bases, with 16 bases separating them. CDR3 size: 14 residues. CDR3 in DNA: TGCGCCAGCAGCCTTCGTGAGGGGGGAGACACCATATATTTT. Protein: CASSLREGGDTIYF.

The rearrangement uses TRBV7-8 and TRBJ1-3, with 7 positions matching TRBD1. The germline gives CDR1 SGHVS, CDR2 FQNEAQ. This CDR3 contains 15 residues. The V segment lost 5 bases and the J segment 4 bases; nucleotides outside the gene matches: 8. DNA of the CDR3: TGTGCCAGCAGCAGCGACAGGGTGCCAGGAAACACCATATATTTT. It translates to CASSSDRVPGNTIYF.

The chain combines TRBV27 with TRBJ2-4, with TRBD1 identical over 8 bases. The CDR3 has 16 residues. The germline gives CDR1 MNHEY, CDR2 SMNVEV (reference sequence). V shed 5 bases, J shed 0 bases, and the junction held 6 bases outside the gene matches. The CDR3 reads CASSPVDREAKNIQYF. CDR3 coding DNA: TGTGCCAGCAGTCCAGTGGACAGGGAAGCCAAAAACATTCAGTACTTC.

The rearrangement uses TRBV6-5 and TRBJ1-1; D ambiguous. Trimming stripped 0 bases from V and 7 bases from J, with 9 bases between. CDR1 MNHEY and CDR2 SVGAGI come from the germline V gene. The CDR3 has 13 amino acids. The CDR3 sequence: CASSYSWGYEAFF. CDR3 DNA sequence: TGTGCCAGCAGTTACTCTTGGGGTTATGAAGCTTTCTTT.

The table lists this clone with a count of one. The chain joins TRBV6-6 to TRBJ2-7, with D possibly matching TRBD1 (6 bases). CDR1 MNHNY and CDR2 SVGAGI come from the germline V gene (reference sequence). The CDR3 is made up of 15 amino acids. Trimming removed 0 bases from V and 5 bases from J, with 14 bases in between. Here the CDR3 reads CASSYSVDRYNEQYF. The CDR3 DNA reads as TGTGCCAGCAGTTACTCTGTAGACAGGTACAACGAGCAGTACTTC.

The count of this clone is one. The chain recombines TRBV29-1 with TRBJ2-2, with 9 positions matching TRBD1. Germline-derived CDR1 and CDR2 are SQVTM and ANQGSEA. The junction had 5 bases not matched to a gene; V was cut back by 3 bases and J by 6 bases. This CDR3 has 14 residues. CDR3 coding DNA: TGCAGCGTTGAGGGACAGGGCTCTCCCGGGGAGCTGTTTTTT. Translating gives CSVEGQGSPGELFF.

This clone was picked up one time. The V and J genes are TRBV5-5 and TRBJ1-6; D remains unclear. Germline loops: CDR1 SGHKS, CDR2 YYEKEE (reference sequence). There are 15 residues in the CDR3. V shed 4 bases and J shed 10 bases, with 18 bases lying between them. CDR3 sequence: CASSRSETNPSPLHF. The CDR3 coding sequence is TGTGCCAGCAGCCGATCCGAGACAAATCCCTCACCCCTCCACTTT.

This chain joins TRBV7-9 and TRBJ1-2; no firm D call. This CDR3 has 12 amino acids. V lost 1 base, J lost 6 bases, and 6 bases lay in between. Germline V gene data show CDR1 as SEHNR and CDR2 as FQNEAQ (reference sequence). The CDR3 DNA reads TGTGCCAGCAGCTTAGAATCGAATGGCTACACCTTC. Residues: CASSLESNGYTF.

V gene TRBV4-1 combines with J gene TRBJ2-5; 8 nucleotides agree with TRBD2. This CDR3 has 16 residues. The germline V gene encodes CDR1 MGHRA and CDR2 YSYEKL. Trimming removed 4 bases from V and 5 bases from J; junction bases left unmatched: 12. The CDR3 is CASSRSPGGAGETQYF. For the CDR3, the DNA is TGCGCCAGCAGCCGGTCCCCGGGGGGGGCAGGGGAGACCCAGTACTTC.

The chain has TRBV6-1 and TRBJ1-6; TRBD1 matches 10 bases. Unmatched junction bases numbered 2, after V lost 3 bases and J lost 9 bases. The CDR3 sequence is 14 residues long. In germline, CDR1 is MNHNS, CDR2 SASEGT. DNA of the CDR3: TGTGCCAGCAGTGAGGGACAGGGGAGTTCACCCCTCCACTTT. Protein product: CASSEGQGSSPLHF.

This sequence joins TRBV19 and TRBJ2-5; 11 nucleotides line up with TRBD2. The V and J ends lost 0 bases and 2 bases, in that order; junction bases with no gene match: 14. CDR3 size: 20 residues. Germline CDR1 and CDR2: LNHDA and SQIVND (reference sequence). CDR3 in amino acids: CASSIDRISGGAGGQETQYF. CDR3 DNA sequence: TGTGCCAGTAGTATAGATCGGATTAGCGGGGGGGCCGGTGGGCAAGAGACCCAGTACTTC.

In its sample, this clone was seen a few times. The chain couples TRBV4-1 to TRBJ2-1; maybe TRBD2 (5 bases). Trimming pared 4 bases from V and 7 bases from J, leaving 14 bases between. Germline V gene sequence: CDR1 MGHRA, CDR2 YSYEKL. CDR3 size: 14 residues. CDR3 DNA sequence: TGCGCCAGCAGCCCCCCATCACCGGGGAATGAGCAGTTCTTC. Translation gives CASSPPSPGNEQFF.

The chain couples TRBV7-9 to TRBJ2-1; D unresolved. From germline, CDR1 is SEHNR and CDR2 FQNEAQ (reference sequence). This CDR3 is 11 amino acids long. Trimming left V 7 bases short and J 10 bases short, with 11 bases between. The CDR3 sequence: CASNHGLEQFF. The CDR3 DNA is TGTGCCAGCAATCACGGGCTGGAGCAGTTCTTC. Full variable domain (rest looked up from reference TRBV7-9 and TRBJ2-1): DTGVSQNPRHKITKRGQNVTFRCDPISEHNRLYWYRQTLGQGPEFLTYFQNEAQLEKSRLLSDRFSAERPKGSFSTLEIQRTEQGDSAMYLCASNHGLEQFFGPGTRLTVL.

This clone has only one observation. The rearrangement uses TRBV29-1 and TRBJ2-7, with 12 bases that match TRBD2. Germline assignment: CDR1 SQVTM and CDR2 ANQGSEA. This CDR3 has 15 amino acids. The V and J ends lost 4 bases and 3 bases, in that order; junction bases with no gene match: 7. This CDR3 is CSVGNLAGGNYEQYF. The CDR3 DNA follows: TGCAGCGTTGGAAACCTAGCGGGGGGGAACTACGAGCAGTACTTC.

CDR3 residues: CASSQRQGLGNYGYTF. The CDR3 DNA sequence: TGTGCCAGCAGTCAAAGACAGGGTTTGGGTAACTATGGCTACACCTTC. The chain combines TRBV27 with TRBJ1-2, with 7 bases aligning to TRBD1. The junction had 10 bases not matched to a gene; V was cut back by 5 bases and J by 1 base. Germline V gene sequence: CDR1 MNHEY, CDR2 SMNVEV (reference sequence). The CDR3 loop spans 16 amino acids.

This clone was detected once. J is TRBJ1-4 and V is TRBV5-5, with D uncertain. From germline, CDR1 is SGHKS and CDR2 YYEKEE (reference sequence). The CDR3 spans 13 residues. V gave up 1 base and J gave up 7 bases, with 8 bases separating them. Here the CDR3 reads CASSLNVAEKLFF. The DNA for the CDR3 is TGTGCCAGCAGCTTGAACGTAGCTGAAAAACTGTTTTTT.

J is TRBJ2-5 and V is TRBV4-1; 7 positions agree with TRBD2. This CDR3 has 15 residues. CDR1 MGHRA and CDR2 YSYEKL come from the germline V gene. Trimming removed 6 bases from V and 9 bases from J; junction bases left unmatched: 16. CDR3 region: CASSPGEGTTLSQYF. In DNA, the CDR3 is TGCGCCAGCAGTCCCGGGGAGGGAACTACCCTTTCCCAGTACTTC.

This sequence joins TRBV2 and TRBJ2-2; D remains unclear. V shed 7 bases and J shed 0 bases, with 9 bases lying between them. CDR3 length equals 14 residues. Germline V lookup: CDR1 SNHLY, CDR2 FYNNEI. CDR3 region: CASNPHSNTGELFF. The CDR3 coding sequence is TGTGCCAGCAATCCGCACTCGAACACCGGGGAGCTGTTTTTT.

This chain links TRBV29-1 with TRBJ1-2, with a tentative D call TRBD1 (5 bases). This CDR3 comprises 14 residues. The germline V and J ends were trimmed by 4 bases and 6 bases, with 18 bases remaining between them. The V gene's germline CDR1 is SQVTM and CDR2 ANQGSEA. The CDR3 protein is CSVGEEQGGDGYTF. In DNA, the CDR3 is TGCAGCGTTGGGGAAGAGCAGGGCGGAGATGGCTACACCTTC.

V usage is TRBV7-8 and J usage is TRBJ2-3; TRBD2 agrees at 7 bases. Germline assignment: CDR1 SGHVS and CDR2 FQNEAQ. Losses at the gene ends were 2 bases for V and 0 bases for J; bases not matched to a gene: 8. The CDR3 runs to 17 residues. The CDR3 sequence is CASSLLPPGLSTDTQYF. CDR3 DNA sequence: TGTGCCAGCAGCTTACTTCCCCCGGGACTAAGCACAGATACGCAGTATTTT.

V gene TRBV12-5 combines with J gene TRBJ2-1, with 10 bases identical to TRBD2. Per the germline V gene, CDR1 is LGHNT and CDR2 is FRNRAP. This CDR3 region has 16 residues. Germline trimming cut 7 bases from V and 7 bases from J; bases unmatched to any gene: 13. CDR3 sequence: CASAPGEAGGRNEQFF. The CDR3 DNA reads as TGTGCTAGTGCCCCCGGAGAAGCGGGGGGGAGGAATGAGCAGTTCTTC.

CDR3 sequence reads: CASGPGQLSTDTQYF. CDR3 DNA sequence: TGTGCTAGTGGACCCGGACAGCTTAGCACAGATACGCAGTATTTT. The chain uses TRBV12-5 and TRBJ2-3, with a tentative D call TRBD1 (6 bases). This CDR3 contains 15 residues. Trimming took 6 bases from V and 0 from J, leaving 13 bases between them. Germline CDR1 is LGHNT and CDR2 is FRNRAP. Complete variable domain (other parts from reference TRBV12-5 and TRBJ2-3): DARVTQTPRHKVTEMGQEVTMRCQPILGHNTVFWYRQTMMQGLELLAYFRNRAPLDDSGMPKDRFSAEMPDATLATLKIQPSEPRDSAVYFCASGPGQLSTDTQYFGPGTRLTVL.

The chain has TRBV6-5 and TRBJ1-2; 7 bases line up with TRBD1. J gave up 4 bases and V 6 bases, and 5 bases lay outside the gene matches. Germline V gives CDR1 MNHEY, CDR2 SVGAGI. This CDR3 comprises 13 residues. CDR3 sequence: CASSKGQSYGYTF. The CDR3 region has the DNA TGTGCCAGCAGCAAGGGACAGAGCTATGGCTACACCTTC.

This clone was detected only a few times. The J gene is TRBJ2-7, the V gene TRBV24-1, with 10 bases fitting TRBD1. Per the germline V gene, CDR1 is KGHDR and CDR2 is SFDVKD. With 5 bases clipped from V and 3 bases from J, the junction kept 3 bases outside the gene matches. This CDR3 is 14 amino acids long. DNA for the CDR3: TGTGCCACCAGTGCAAGGACAGGGGGCTACGAGCAGTACTTC. Its translation: CATSARTGGYEQYF.

V and J are TRBV2 and TRBJ1-4; perhaps TRBD1 as D (5 bases). The germline V gene has CDR1 SNHLY and CDR2 FYNNEI. CDR3 length: 13 residues. Between the trimmed V and J ends, which lost 8 bases and 7 bases, there was a span of 14 bases. The CDR3 sequence is CASLRGIGEKLFF. The CDR3 nucleotides are TGTGCCAGCCTAAGGGGAATTGGTGAAAAACTGTTTTTT. The full variable domain, rest sourced from reference TRBV2 and TRBJ1-4, is EPEVTQTPSHQVTQMGQEVILRCVPISNHLYFYWYRQILGQKVEFLVSFYNNEISEKSEIFDDQFSVERPDGSNFTLKIRSTKLEDSAMYFCASLRGIGEKLFFGSGTQLSVL.

This sequence joins TRBV3-1 (or the pseudogene TRBV3-2) and TRBJ1-2; D unclear. The V and J ends lost 0 bases and 5 bases respectively, with 10 bases between them. Germline assignment: CDR1 LGHDT and CDR2 YNNKEL (reference sequence). The CDR3 runs 14 residues. The CDR3 DNA reads as TGTGCCAGCAGCCAAGAGGTGTCCGATTATGGCTACACCTTC. It yields the protein CASSQEVSDYGYTF.

The chain recombines TRBV9 with TRBJ2-5; 13 positions match TRBD2. J was trimmed by 0 bases and V by 4 bases; bases with no gene match: 3. The CDR3 runs to 16 residues. Germline assignment: CDR1 SGDLS and CDR2 YYNGEE. CDR3 protein: CASSSGTSGNQETQYF. The CDR3 coding sequence is TGTGCCAGCAGCTCCGGGACTAGCGGGAACCAAGAGACCCAGTACTTC.

V usage is TRBV27 and J usage is TRBJ2-1; D uncertain. Germline loops: CDR1 MNHEY, CDR2 SMNVEV (reference sequence). Deletions cut 3 bases from V and 0 bases from J, with 9 bases between. The CDR3 sequence is 15 residues long. The CDR3 coding sequence is TGTGCCAGCAGTTTGGGCGTGAGCTCCTACAATGAGCAGTTCTTC. Amino acid sequence: CASSLGVSSYNEQFF.